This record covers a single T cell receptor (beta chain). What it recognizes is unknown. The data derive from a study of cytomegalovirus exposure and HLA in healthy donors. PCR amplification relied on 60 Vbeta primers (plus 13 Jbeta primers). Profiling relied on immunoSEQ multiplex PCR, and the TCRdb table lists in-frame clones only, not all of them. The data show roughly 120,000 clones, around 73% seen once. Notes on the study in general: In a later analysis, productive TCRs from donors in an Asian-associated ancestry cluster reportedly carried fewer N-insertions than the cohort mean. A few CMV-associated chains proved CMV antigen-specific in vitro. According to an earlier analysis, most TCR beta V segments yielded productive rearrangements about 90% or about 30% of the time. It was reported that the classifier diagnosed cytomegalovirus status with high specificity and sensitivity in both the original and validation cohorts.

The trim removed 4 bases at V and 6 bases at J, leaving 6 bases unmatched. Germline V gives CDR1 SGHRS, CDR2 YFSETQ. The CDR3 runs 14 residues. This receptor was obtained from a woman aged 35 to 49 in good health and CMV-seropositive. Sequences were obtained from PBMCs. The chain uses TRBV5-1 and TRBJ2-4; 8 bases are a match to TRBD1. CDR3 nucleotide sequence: TGCGCCAGCAGCCCGAATACAGGGGGAAACATTCAGTACTTC. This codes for CASSPNTGGNIQYF. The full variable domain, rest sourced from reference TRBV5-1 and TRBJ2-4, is KAGVTQTPRYLIKTRGQQVTLSCSPISGHRSVSWYQQTPGQGLQFLFEYFSETQRNKGNFPGRFSGRQFSNSRSEMNVSTLELGDSALYLCASSPNTGGNIQYFGAGTRLSVL.